These T cell receptor beta chains were read from a single sample in a study of blood T cell repertoires in COVID-19. Sequencing used immunoSEQ multiplex PCR; TCRdb keeps in-frame clones, though not all of them. Of 40,000 to 55,000 clones in the sample, under 95% were seen once. What was sequenced was peripheral blood. The receptors were gathered from a man between 65 and 79 years old with active COVID-19. CDR3s include the opening cysteine and the closing phenylalanine or tryptophan. A D gene is named only where the DNA matches it firmly. Rows give clone size only sometimes, using once, few, many, or a class for an expanded clone.

v_call: TRBV6-6
d_call: .
clone_size: .
j_call: TRBJ1-2
cdr3_aa: CASSHQTNYGYTF
cdr3_nt: TGTGCCAGCAGCCATCAAACTAACTATGGCTACACCTTC

v_call: TRBV2
d_call: TRBD1
clone_size: few
j_call: TRBJ1-4
cdr3_aa: CARGTGGNGEKLFF
cdr3_nt: TGTGCCAGGGGGACAGGGGGCAACGGTGAAAAACTGTTTTTT

v_call: TRBV7-7
d_call: TRBD1
clone_size: .
j_call: TRBJ2-2
cdr3_aa: CASRLTGGAGGELFF
cdr3_nt: TGTGCTAGCAGGCTTACAGGGGGCGCCGGCGGGGAGCTGTTTTTT

v_call: TRBV5-1
d_call: TRBD1
clone_size: .
j_call: TRBJ1-2
cdr3_aa: CASSPGTGGVYGYTF
cdr3_nt: TGCGCCAGCAGCCCCGGGACAGGGGGCGTCTATGGCTACACCTTC

v_call: TRBV9
d_call: TRBD2
clone_size: .
j_call: TRBJ2-2
cdr3_aa: CASSVGLAGNTGELFF
cdr3_nt: TGTGCCAGCAGCGTGGGACTAGCGGGTAACACCGGGGAGCTGTTTTTT

v_call: TRBV21-1
d_call: .
clone_size: .
j_call: TRBJ2-5
cdr3_aa: CASYRQGKGETQYF
cdr3_nt: TGTGCCAGTTACCGACAGGGAAAGGGGGAGACCCAGTACTTC

v_call: TRBV30
d_call: TRBD1
clone_size: .
j_call: TRBJ1-1
cdr3_aa: CAWRTTGGRTEAFF
cdr3_nt: TGTGCCTGGAGGACTACAGGGGGCCGGACTGAAGCTTTCTTT

v_call: TRBV5-6
d_call: .
clone_size: once
j_call: TRBJ2-5
cdr3_aa: CASSRGTGQETQYF
cdr3_nt: TGTGCCAGCAGCCGGGGTACAGGGCAAGAGACCCAGTACTTC

v_call: TRBV25-1
d_call: .
clone_size: .
j_call: TRBJ2-2
cdr3_aa: CASRENRDTGELFF
cdr3_nt: TGTGCCAGCAGAGAAAACAGGGACACCGGGGAGCTGTTTTTT

v_call: TRBV10-3
d_call: .
clone_size: .
j_call: TRBJ1-6
cdr3_aa: CAISETGSVDSPLHF
cdr3_nt: TGTGCCATCAGTGAAACAGGGAGCGTAGATTCACCCCTCCACTTT

v_call: TRBV30
d_call: TRBD1
clone_size: .
j_call: TRBJ2-1
cdr3_aa: CAWNRGQGGYNEQFF
cdr3_nt: TGTGCCTGGAATAGGGGACAGGGTGGGTACAATGAGCAGTTCTTC

v_call: TRBV5-5
d_call: .
clone_size: .
j_call: TRBJ2-7
cdr3_aa: CASSSNGQGYEQYF
cdr3_nt: TGTGCCAGCAGCTCGAACGGTCAGGGCTACGAGCAGTACTTC

v_call: TRBV27
d_call: .
clone_size: .
j_call: TRBJ1-1
cdr3_aa: CASSLEMNTEAFF
cdr3_nt: TGTGCCAGCAGTTTGGAGATGAACACTGAAGCTTTCTTT

v_call: TRBV30
d_call: TRBD1
clone_size: .
j_call: TRBJ2-1
cdr3_aa: CAWGQGRSDNEQFF
cdr3_nt: TGTGCCTGGGGACAGGGAAGATCTGACAATGAGCAGTTCTTC

v_call: TRBV29-1
d_call: .
clone_size: .
j_call: TRBJ2-7
cdr3_aa: CSATGDGGVGVYEQYF
cdr3_nt: TGCAGCGCTACAGGGGATGGAGGGGTCGGGGTCTACGAGCAGTACTTC

v_call: TRBV5-5
d_call: .
clone_size: .
j_call: TRBJ2-2
cdr3_aa: CASRRGDPRIAGELFF
cdr3_nt: TGTGCCAGCAGGCGCGGGGACCCGAGAATTGCCGGGGAGCTGTTTTTT

v_call: TRBV11-2
d_call: .
clone_size: .
j_call: TRBJ2-4
cdr3_aa: CASSTRAGSIAKNIQYF
cdr3_nt: TGTGCCAGCAGCACACGGGCGGGCTCAATAGCCAAAAACATTCAGTACTTC

v_call: TRBV7-9
d_call: .
clone_size: .
j_call: TRBJ1-2
cdr3_aa: CASSPKVGGGKDYGYTF
cdr3_nt: TGTGCCAGCAGCCCCAAGGTGGGAGGGGGTAAGGACTATGGCTACACCTTC

v_call: TRBV11-2
d_call: .
clone_size: .
j_call: TRBJ1-1
cdr3_aa: CASSTRPGEDTEAFF
cdr3_nt: TGTGCCAGCAGCACCAGACCGGGGGAGGACACTGAAGCTTTCTTT

v_call: TRBV6-6
d_call: TRBD2
clone_size: .
j_call: TRBJ2-5
cdr3_aa: CASSVAGVEETQYF
cdr3_nt: TGTGCCAGCTCGGTAGCGGGGGTGGAAGAGACCCAGTACTTC

v_call: TRBV28
d_call: TRBD1
clone_size: .
j_call: TRBJ2-7
cdr3_aa: CASSFLQGHEQYF
cdr3_nt: TGTGCCAGCAGTTTCTTACAGGGGCACGAGCAGTACTTC

v_call: TRBV7-8
d_call: TRBD1
clone_size: .
j_call: TRBJ2-2
cdr3_aa: CASSQQTGVAWGELFF
cdr3_nt: TGTGCCAGCAGCCAACAGACAGGGGTGGCCTGGGGGGAGCTGTTTTTT

v_call: TRBV3-1/TRBV3-2
d_call: TRBD2
clone_size: .
j_call: TRBJ2-7
cdr3_aa: CASSQDLLAGWGGEQYF
cdr3_nt: TGTGCCAGCAGCCAAGATCTATTAGCGGGCTGGGGGGGCGAGCAGTACTTC

v_call: TRBV19
d_call: .
clone_size: .
j_call: TRBJ1-5
cdr3_aa: CASKYGDGLNQPQHF
cdr3_nt: TGTGCCTCCAAGTACGGGGATGGACTTAATCAGCCCCAGCATTTT

v_call: TRBV2
d_call: .
clone_size: .
j_call: TRBJ2-2
cdr3_aa: CASSEARVTGELFF
cdr3_nt: TGTGCCAGCAGTGAAGCGCGGGTTACCGGGGAGCTGTTTTTT

v_call: TRBV6-9
d_call: TRBD1
clone_size: .
j_call: TRBJ2-1
cdr3_aa: CASRKTGANDYEQFF
cdr3_nt: TGTGCCAGCAGAAAGACAGGGGCAAATGATTATGAGCAGTTCTTC

v_call: TRBV6-8
d_call: .
clone_size: .
j_call: TRBJ1-2
cdr3_aa: CASTPRGCYGYTF
cdr3_nt: TGTGCCAGCACCCCCCGGGGGTGCTATGGCTACACCTTC

v_call: TRBV27
d_call: TRBD1
clone_size: .
j_call: TRBJ1-1
cdr3_aa: CASSLSGGGRDTEAFF
cdr3_nt: TGTGCCAGCAGTTTGTCAGGGGGTGGTAGGGACACTGAAGCTTTCTTT

v_call: TRBV18
d_call: .
clone_size: .
j_call: TRBJ1-2
cdr3_aa: CASSLPGYGYTF
cdr3_nt: TGTGCCAGCTCCCTTCCAGGCTACGGCTACACCTTC

v_call: TRBV7-9
d_call: .
clone_size: .
j_call: TRBJ2-5
cdr3_aa: CASSPVLSAGWETQYF
cdr3_nt: TGTGCCAGCAGCCCAGTACTTTCGGCGGGCTGGGAGACCCAGTACTTC

v_call: TRBV3-1/TRBV3-2
d_call: .
clone_size: once
j_call: TRBJ1-1
cdr3_aa: CASSPFGRDPEAFF
cdr3_nt: TGTGCCAGCAGCCCCTTCGGGAGGGACCCTGAAGCTTTCTTT

v_call: TRBV5-6
d_call: .
clone_size: once
j_call: TRBJ2-1
cdr3_aa: CASSLDGLSYNEQFF
cdr3_nt: TGTGCCAGCAGCTTGGATGGGCTGTCCTACAATGAGCAGTTCTTC

v_call: TRBV10-3
d_call: TRBD1
clone_size: .
j_call: TRBJ1-6
cdr3_aa: CAISETGVSNSPLHF
cdr3_nt: TGTGCCATCAGTGAAACAGGGGTTTCTAATTCACCCCTCCACTTT

v_call: TRBV13
d_call: .
clone_size: few
j_call: TRBJ2-7
cdr3_aa: CASSPIGGAYEQYF
cdr3_nt: TGTGCCAGCAGCCCGATAGGAGGAGCCTACGAGCAGTACTTC

v_call: TRBV3-1/TRBV3-2
d_call: .
clone_size: .
j_call: TRBJ1-1
cdr3_aa: CASSRHRTANTEAFF
cdr3_nt: TGTGCCAGCAGCCGGCATAGGACAGCGAACACTGAAGCTTTCTTT

v_call: TRBV18
d_call: TRBD1
clone_size: .
j_call: TRBJ1-6
cdr3_aa: CASSRVQGVDSPLHF
cdr3_nt: TGTGCCAGCTCACGGGTACAGGGGGTAGATTCACCCCTCCACTTT

v_call: TRBV5-6
d_call: .
clone_size: .
j_call: TRBJ2-5
cdr3_aa: CASSSTDQETQYF
cdr3_nt: TGTGCCAGCAGCTCGACAGACCAAGAGACCCAGTACTTC

v_call: TRBV30
d_call: .
clone_size: once
j_call: TRBJ1-5
cdr3_aa: CAWSLTGMTGQPQHF
cdr3_nt: TGTGCCTGGAGTTTAACAGGGATGACGGGTCAGCCCCAGCATTTT

v_call: TRBV6-5
d_call: TRBD2
clone_size: .
j_call: TRBJ2-2
cdr3_aa: CASHSGDANTGELFF
cdr3_nt: TGTGCCAGCCATAGCGGGGATGCGAACACCGGGGAGCTGTTTTTT

v_call: TRBV30
d_call: .
clone_size: .
j_call: TRBJ1-1
cdr3_aa: CAYGQTENTEAFF
cdr3_nt: TGTGCCTACGGACAGACGGAAAACACTGAAGCTTTCTTT

v_call: TRBV5-1
d_call: .
clone_size: once
j_call: TRBJ1-3
cdr3_aa: CASSLGDSDSGNTIYF
cdr3_nt: TGCGCCAGCAGCTTGGGTGACAGCGACTCTGGAAACACCATATATTTT

v_call: TRBV5-6
d_call: TRBD1
clone_size: once
j_call: TRBJ2-3
cdr3_aa: CASTDRDRTQYF
cdr3_nt: TGTGCCAGCACCGACAGGGATCGTACGCAGTATTTT

v_call: TRBV3-1/TRBV3-2
d_call: TRBD1
clone_size: .
j_call: TRBJ1-6
cdr3_aa: CASSYPGTDNKLHF
cdr3_nt: TGTGCCAGCAGCTACCCCGGGACAGATAATAAACTCCACTTT

v_call: TRBV30
d_call: TRBD1
clone_size: .
j_call: TRBJ1-1
cdr3_aa: CAWKNQDRGKAFF
cdr3_nt: TGTGCCTGGAAGAATCAGGACAGGGGAAAAGCTTTCTTT

v_call: TRBV9
d_call: .
clone_size: once
j_call: TRBJ2-2
cdr3_aa: CASQGGGSNTGELFF
cdr3_nt: TGTGCCAGCCAGGGAGGGGGATCGAACACCGGGGAGCTGTTTTTT

v_call: TRBV19
d_call: TRBD1
clone_size: .
j_call: TRBJ1-6
cdr3_aa: CASSYALGQGKVNSPLHF
cdr3_nt: TGTGCCAGTAGCTACGCACTGGGACAGGGGAAAGTGAATTCACCCCTCCACTTT

v_call: TRBV7-2
d_call: TRBD1
clone_size: .
j_call: TRBJ2-2
cdr3_aa: CASSPSTGVVLTGELFF
cdr3_nt: TGTGCCAGCAGCCCCTCAACAGGGGTGGTCCTCACCGGGGAGCTGTTTTTT

v_call: TRBV19
d_call: .
clone_size: .
j_call: TRBJ2-1
cdr3_aa: CASSMPTSGGSLYNEQFF
cdr3_nt: TGTGCCAGTAGTATGCCAACCAGTGGCGGCTCCCTCTACAATGAGCAGTTCTTC

v_call: TRBV10-2
d_call: .
clone_size: .
j_call: TRBJ2-5
cdr3_aa: CASSQGGLETQYF
cdr3_nt: TGCGCCAGCAGCCAGGGGGGCCTGGAGACCCAGTACTTC

v_call: TRBV6-1
d_call: .
clone_size: .
j_call: TRBJ1-6
cdr3_aa: CASSENVGRADSPLHF
cdr3_nt: TGTGCCAGCAGTGAAAATGTGGGGAGAGCGGATTCACCCCTCCACTTT

v_call: TRBV10-3
d_call: TRBD1
clone_size: .
j_call: TRBJ2-3
cdr3_aa: CAISRQGPTTDTQYF
cdr3_nt: TGTGCCATCAGTCGACAGGGACCTACCACAGATACGCAGTATTTT